These T cell receptor beta chains were read from a single sample in a study of CD4 T cells in relation to SARS-CoV-2 and coronaviruses. Repertoires were generated with immunoSEQ multiplex PCR, while TCRdb's copy carries only in-frame clones and drops some. Among 35,000 to 40,000 clones listed, over 75% were seen once. Sequencing used memory CD4+ T cells from PBMCs. Receptors were obtained from an adult with COVID-19. CDR3s include the opening cysteine and the closing phenylalanine or tryptophan. Fields, in order: V gene, clone size, D gene, J gene, CDR3 protein, CDR3 DNA. The D gene is left open where the match is weak. Rows may omit the clone size; those that give it use once, few, many or a size class.

v_gene: TRBV10-2
abundance: .
d_gene: TRBD2
j_gene: TRBJ2-1
CDR3aa: CASGTSGRVYNEQFF
CDR3nt: TGCGCCAGCGGAACGAGCGGGAGGGTATACAATGAGCAGTTCTTC

v_gene: TRBV30
abundance: .
d_gene: .
j_gene: TRBJ1-5
CDR3aa: CAWSPDWGNQPQHF
CDR3nt: TGTGCCTGGAGCCCGGACTGGGGCAATCAGCCCCAGCATTTT

v_gene: TRBV7-2
abundance: .
d_gene: TRBD1
j_gene: TRBJ2-7
CDR3aa: CASSPGQVNEQYF
CDR3nt: TGTGCCAGCAGCCCGGGACAGGTTAACGAGCAGTACTTC

v_gene: TRBV30
abundance: .
d_gene: .
j_gene: TRBJ2-4
CDR3aa: CAWCAGTPYENIQYF
CDR3nt: TGTGCCTGGTGCGCCGGGACTCCCTACGAAAACATTCAGTACTTC

v_gene: TRBV7-9
abundance: .
d_gene: .
j_gene: TRBJ1-5
CDR3aa: CASSLSGGYQPQHF
CDR3nt: TGTGCCAGCAGCTTGAGTGGCGGTTATCAGCCCCAGCATTTT

v_gene: TRBV20-1
abundance: .
d_gene: .
j_gene: TRBJ1-1
CDR3aa: CSARVGTEAFF
CDR3nt: TGCAGTGCTAGAGTGGGCACTGAAGCTTTCTTT

v_gene: TRBV24-1
abundance: .
d_gene: .
j_gene: TRBJ2-2
CDR3aa: CATSDPNVVTGELFF
CDR3nt: TGTGCCACCAGTGATCCAAACGTCGTCACCGGGGAGCTGTTTTTT

v_gene: TRBV18
abundance: .
d_gene: .
j_gene: TRBJ1-1
CDR3aa: CASSGGDRLNTEAFF
CDR3nt: TGTGCCAGCTCAGGGGGAGACAGGCTTAACACTGAAGCTTTCTTT

v_gene: TRBV19
abundance: .
d_gene: .
j_gene: TRBJ1-1
CDR3aa: CASSIGGGGDNTEAFF
CDR3nt: TGTGCCAGTAGTATAGGAGGAGGGGGTGATAACACTGAAGCTTTCTTT

v_gene: TRBV7-2
abundance: .
d_gene: .
j_gene: TRBJ2-6
CDR3aa: CATQAPSGANVLTF
CDR3nt: TGTGCCACTCAGGCTCCCTCTGGGGCCAACGTCCTGACTTTC

v_gene: TRBV6-5
abundance: .
d_gene: .
j_gene: TRBJ2-7
CDR3aa: CASSLLKHEQYF
CDR3nt: TGTGCCAGCAGTTTACTAAAACACGAGCAGTACTTC

v_gene: TRBV6-5
abundance: .
d_gene: .
j_gene: TRBJ1-5
CDR3aa: CASSYSRGQPQHF
CDR3nt: TGTGCCAGCAGTTATTCTCGTGGTCAGCCCCAGCATTTT

v_gene: TRBV5-4
abundance: .
d_gene: .
j_gene: TRBJ1-1
CDR3aa: CASRASVGADTEAFF
CDR3nt: TGTGCCAGCAGGGCGTCGGTGGGGGCTGACACTGAAGCTTTCTTT

v_gene: TRBV18
abundance: once
d_gene: .
j_gene: TRBJ2-1
CDR3aa: CASSPRTISGSSYNEQFF
CDR3nt: TGTGCCAGCTCACCACGGACAATTAGCGGAAGCTCCTACAATGAGCAGTTCTTC

v_gene: TRBV18
abundance: .
d_gene: TRBD2
j_gene: TRBJ2-2
CDR3aa: CASSPPSGNTGELFF
CDR3nt: TGTGCCAGCTCACCTCCTAGCGGGAACACCGGGGAGCTGTTTTTT

v_gene: TRBV5-6
abundance: .
d_gene: .
j_gene: TRBJ1-3
CDR3aa: CASSPHLPGGNTIYF
CDR3nt: TGTGCCAGCAGCCCCCACCTACCGGGGGGAAACACCATATATTTT

v_gene: TRBV30
abundance: once
d_gene: TRBD2
j_gene: TRBJ2-3
CDR3aa: CAWYSGGREDTQYF
CDR3nt: TGTGCCTGGTATAGCGGGGGGCGGGAAGATACGCAGTATTTT